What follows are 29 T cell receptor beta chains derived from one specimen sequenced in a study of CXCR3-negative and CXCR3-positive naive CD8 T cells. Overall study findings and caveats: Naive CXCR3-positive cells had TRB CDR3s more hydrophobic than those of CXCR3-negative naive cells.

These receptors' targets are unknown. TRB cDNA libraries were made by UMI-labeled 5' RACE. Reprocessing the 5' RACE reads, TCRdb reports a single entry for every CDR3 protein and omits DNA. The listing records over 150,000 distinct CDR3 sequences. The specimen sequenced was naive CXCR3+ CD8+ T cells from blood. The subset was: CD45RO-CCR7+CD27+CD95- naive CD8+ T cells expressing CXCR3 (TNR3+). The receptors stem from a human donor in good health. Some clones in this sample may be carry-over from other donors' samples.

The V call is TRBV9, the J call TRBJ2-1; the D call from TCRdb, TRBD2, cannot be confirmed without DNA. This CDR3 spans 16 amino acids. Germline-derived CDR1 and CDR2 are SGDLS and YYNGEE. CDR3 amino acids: CASSVPSGGDWDEQFF.

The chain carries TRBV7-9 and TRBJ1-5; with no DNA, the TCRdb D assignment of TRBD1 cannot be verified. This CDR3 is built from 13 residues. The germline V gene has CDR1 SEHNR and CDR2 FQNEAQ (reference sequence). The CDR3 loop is CASSLGGAGPQHF.

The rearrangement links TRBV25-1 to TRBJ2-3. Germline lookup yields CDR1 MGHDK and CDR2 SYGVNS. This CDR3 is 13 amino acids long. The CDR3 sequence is CASRQELRDTQYF.

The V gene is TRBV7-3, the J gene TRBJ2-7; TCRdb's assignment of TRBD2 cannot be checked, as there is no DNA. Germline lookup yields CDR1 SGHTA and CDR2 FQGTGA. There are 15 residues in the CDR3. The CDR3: CASRYRGLAVYEQYF.

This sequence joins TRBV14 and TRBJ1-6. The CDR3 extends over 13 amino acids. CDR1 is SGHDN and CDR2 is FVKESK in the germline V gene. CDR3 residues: CASSPHQNSPLHF.

This CDR3 is CAISESIVAGDYNEQFF. The rearrangement uses TRBV10-3 and TRBJ2-1; lacking DNA, the TRBD2 call made by TCRdb goes unchecked. The CDR3 has 17 residues. Germline V gives CDR1 ENHRY, CDR2 SYGVKD.

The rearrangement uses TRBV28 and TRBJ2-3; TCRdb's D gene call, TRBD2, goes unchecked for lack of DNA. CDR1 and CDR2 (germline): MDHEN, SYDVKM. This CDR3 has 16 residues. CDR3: CASSLLIAGGFDTQYF.

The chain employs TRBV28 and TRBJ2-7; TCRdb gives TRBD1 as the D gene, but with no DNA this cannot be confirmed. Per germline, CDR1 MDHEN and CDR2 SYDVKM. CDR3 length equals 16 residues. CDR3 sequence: CASSLFRTGGPYEQYF. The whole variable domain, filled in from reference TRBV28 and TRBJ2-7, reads DVKVTQSSRYLVKRTGEKVFLECVQDMDHENMFWYRQDPGLGLRLIYFSYDVKMKEKGDIPEGYSVSREKKERFSLILESASTNQTSMYLCASSLFRTGGPYEQYFGPGTRLTVT.

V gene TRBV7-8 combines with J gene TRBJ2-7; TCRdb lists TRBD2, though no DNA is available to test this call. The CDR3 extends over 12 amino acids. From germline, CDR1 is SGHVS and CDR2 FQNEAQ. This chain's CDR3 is CASSFIAGEQYF.

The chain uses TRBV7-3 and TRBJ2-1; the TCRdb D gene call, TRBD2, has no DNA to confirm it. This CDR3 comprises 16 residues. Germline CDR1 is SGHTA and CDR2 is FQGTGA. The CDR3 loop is CASSLGLAGGPYEQFF.

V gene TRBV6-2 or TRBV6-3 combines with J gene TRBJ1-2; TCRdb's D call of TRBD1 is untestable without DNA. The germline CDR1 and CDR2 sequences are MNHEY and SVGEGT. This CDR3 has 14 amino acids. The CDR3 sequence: CASRRPGQGYGYTF.

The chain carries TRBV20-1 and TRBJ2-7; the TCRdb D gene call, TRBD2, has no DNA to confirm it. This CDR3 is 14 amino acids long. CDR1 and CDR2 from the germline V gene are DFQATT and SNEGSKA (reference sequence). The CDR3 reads CSAREAGGLYEQYF.

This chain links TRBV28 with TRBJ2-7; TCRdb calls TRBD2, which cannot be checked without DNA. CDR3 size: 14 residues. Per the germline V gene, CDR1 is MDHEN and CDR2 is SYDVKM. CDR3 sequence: CASSFTSWNYEQYF. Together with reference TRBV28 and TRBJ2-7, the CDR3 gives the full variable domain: DVKVTQSSRYLVKRTGEKVFLECVQDMDHENMFWYRQDPGLGLRLIYFSYDVKMKEKGDIPEGYSVSREKKERFSLILESASTNQTSMYLCASSFTSWNYEQYFGPGTRLTVT.

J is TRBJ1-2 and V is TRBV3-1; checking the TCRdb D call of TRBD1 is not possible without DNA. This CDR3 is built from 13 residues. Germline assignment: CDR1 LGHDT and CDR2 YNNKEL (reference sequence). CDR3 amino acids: CASSYTDSYGYTF.

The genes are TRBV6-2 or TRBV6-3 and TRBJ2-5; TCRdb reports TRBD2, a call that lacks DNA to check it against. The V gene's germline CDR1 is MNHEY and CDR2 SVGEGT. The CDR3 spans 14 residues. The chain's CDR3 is CASRPTSGEETQYF.

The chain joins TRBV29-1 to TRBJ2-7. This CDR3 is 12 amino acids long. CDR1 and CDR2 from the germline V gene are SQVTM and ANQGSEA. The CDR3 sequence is CSVEAESYEQYF.

The CDR3 sequence is CASSSLTNEQFF. This chain joins TRBV7-6 and TRBJ2-1. The CDR3 has 12 residues. Germline CDR1 is SGHVS and CDR2 is FNYEAQ.

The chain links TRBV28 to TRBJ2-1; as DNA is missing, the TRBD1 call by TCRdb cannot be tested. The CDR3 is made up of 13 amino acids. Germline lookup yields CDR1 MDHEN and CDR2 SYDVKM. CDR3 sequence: CASIDRWNNEQFF.

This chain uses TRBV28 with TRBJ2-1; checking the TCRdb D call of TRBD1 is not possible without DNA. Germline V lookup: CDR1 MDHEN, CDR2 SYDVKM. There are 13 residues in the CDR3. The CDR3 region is CASRAGILTLQFF.

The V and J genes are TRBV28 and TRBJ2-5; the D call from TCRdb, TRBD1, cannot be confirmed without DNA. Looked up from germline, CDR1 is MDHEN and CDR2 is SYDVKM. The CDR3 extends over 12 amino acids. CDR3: CASSLDRLAQYF.

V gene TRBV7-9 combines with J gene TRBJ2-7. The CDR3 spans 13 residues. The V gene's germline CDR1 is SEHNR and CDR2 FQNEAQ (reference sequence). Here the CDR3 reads CASSILGVYEQYF.

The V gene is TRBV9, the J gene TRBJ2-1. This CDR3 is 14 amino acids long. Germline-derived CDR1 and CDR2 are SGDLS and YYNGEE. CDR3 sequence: CASGRVLEVNEQFF.

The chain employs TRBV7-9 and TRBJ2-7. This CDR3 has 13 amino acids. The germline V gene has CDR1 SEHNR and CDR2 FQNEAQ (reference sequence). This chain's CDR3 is CASRETSSYEQYF.

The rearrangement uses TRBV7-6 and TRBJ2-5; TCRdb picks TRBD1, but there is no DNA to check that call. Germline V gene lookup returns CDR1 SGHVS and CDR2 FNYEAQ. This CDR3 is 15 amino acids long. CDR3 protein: CASSSRVNYQETQYF. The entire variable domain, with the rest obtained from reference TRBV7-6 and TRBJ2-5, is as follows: GAGVSQSPRYKVTKRGQDVALRCDPISGHVSLYWYRQALGQGPEFLTYFNYEAQQDKSGLPNDRFSAERPEGSISTLTIQRTEQRDSAMYRCASSSRVNYQETQYFGPGTRLLVL.

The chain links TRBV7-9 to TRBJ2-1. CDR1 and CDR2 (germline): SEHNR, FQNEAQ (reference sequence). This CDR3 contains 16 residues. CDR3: CASSLRSGGSHNEQFF.

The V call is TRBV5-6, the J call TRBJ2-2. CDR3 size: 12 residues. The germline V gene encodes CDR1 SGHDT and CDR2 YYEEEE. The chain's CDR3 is CASSTGTGELFF.

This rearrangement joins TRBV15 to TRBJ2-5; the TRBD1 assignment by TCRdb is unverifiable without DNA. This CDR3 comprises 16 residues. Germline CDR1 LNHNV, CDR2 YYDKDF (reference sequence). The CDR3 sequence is CATSEEARGVGETQYF.

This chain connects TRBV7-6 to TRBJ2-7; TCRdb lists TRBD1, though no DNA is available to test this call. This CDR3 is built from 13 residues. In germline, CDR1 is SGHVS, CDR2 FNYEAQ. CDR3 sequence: CASSLGQGQEQYF.

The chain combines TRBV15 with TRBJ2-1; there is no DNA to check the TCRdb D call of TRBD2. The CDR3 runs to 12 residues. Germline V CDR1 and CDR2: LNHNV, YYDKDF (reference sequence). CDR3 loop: CATQRGTSGQFF. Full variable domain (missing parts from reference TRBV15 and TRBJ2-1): DAMVIQNPRYQVTQFGKPVTLSCSQTLNHNVMYWYQQKSSQAPKLLFHYYDKDFNNEADTPDNFQSRRPNTSFCFLDIRSPGLGDTAMYLCATQRGTSGQFFGPGTRLTVL.